This T cell receptor (beta chain) was identified in a study of OX40 agonist ivuxolimab in advanced cancers. On the study more broadly: Dose-escalation cases comprised hepatocellular carcinoma, melanoma, renal cell or head and neck cancer. Three patients, one with hepatocellular carcinoma and two with cutaneous melanoma, responded partially. Points from the study as a whole: Expanded clones were, on average, more numerous among CD8+ T cells than CD4+. Both blood CD4+ and CD8+ T cells showed clonal growth by week 6 at 0.1 to 3.0 mg/kg.

This clone was counted a few times. Its antigen is unknown. J was trimmed by 4 bases and V by 7 bases; bases with no gene match: 13. CDR3 length equals 16 residues. Germline V gene data show CDR1 as SGHTA and CDR2 as FQGNSA. Sequencing used immunoSEQ multiplex PCR; TCRdb keeps in-frame clones, though not all of them. The sample consists of under 70,000 clones, 80% to 90% of them appearing once. Here the sequenced sample was CD4+ or CD8+ T cells sorted from blood, taken in a trial of the OX40 agonist ivuxolimab. This sequence was found in an adult with an advanced solid tumor such as melanoma, head and neck, liver or kidney cancer. The gene calls are TRBV7-2 and TRBJ1-2; TRBD1 aligns across 9 bases. CDR3: CASTLQGQGSGYGYTF. For the CDR3, the DNA is TGTGCCAGCACCCTACAGGGACAGGGTTCGGGCTATGGCTACACCTTC. Looking up the rest from reference TRBV7-2 and TRBJ1-2 gives the full variable domain: GAGVSQSPSNKVTEKGKDVELRCDPISGHTALYWYRQSLGQGLEFLIYFQGNSAPDKSGLPSDRFSAERTGGSVSTLTIQRTQQEDSAVYLCASTLQGQGSGYGYTFGSGTRLTVV.